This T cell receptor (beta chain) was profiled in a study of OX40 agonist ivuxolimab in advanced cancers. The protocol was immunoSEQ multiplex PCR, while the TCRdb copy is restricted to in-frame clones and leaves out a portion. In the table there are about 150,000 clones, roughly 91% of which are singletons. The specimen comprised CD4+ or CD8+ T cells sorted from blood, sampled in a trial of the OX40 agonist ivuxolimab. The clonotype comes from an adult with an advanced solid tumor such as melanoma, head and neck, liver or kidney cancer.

The CDR3 region is CASSYSGLAAYEQYF. CDR3 sequence (DNA): TGTGCCAGCAGTTACTCCGGACTGGCGGCCTACGAGCAGTACTTC. This chain connects TRBV6-5 to TRBJ2-7; D is possibly TRBD2 (5 bases). This CDR3 is 15 amino acids long. CDR1 and CDR2 from the germline V gene are MNHEY and SVGAGI. Trimming left V 0 bases short and J 2 bases short, with 11 bases between.